This T cell receptor (beta chain) was captured by sequencing in a study of T cell changes during pregnancy in multiple sclerosis. The CDR3 totals 14 residues. V lost 3 bases, J lost 6 bases, and 11 bases lay in between. Germline V gene data show CDR1 as MNHEY and CDR2 as SMNVEV (reference sequence). Only in-frame clones appear in the TCRdb table, and some are missing; sequencing was by immunoSEQ multiplex PCR. The sample gives fewer than 55,000 clones, almost 90% of which show up once; under 6.5% is in the top ten. The TCR sequence derives from a female donor in good health, enrolled as a control in a pregnancy study. V usage is TRBV27 and J usage is TRBJ1-4; TRBD1 is a possible D gene (5 bases). The source material was peripheral blood, sampled after pregnancy. CDR3 sequence reads: CASSFRRGYEKLFF. The CDR3 region has the DNA TGTGCCAGCAGTTTCAGGAGGGGCTATGAAAAACTGTTTTTT.